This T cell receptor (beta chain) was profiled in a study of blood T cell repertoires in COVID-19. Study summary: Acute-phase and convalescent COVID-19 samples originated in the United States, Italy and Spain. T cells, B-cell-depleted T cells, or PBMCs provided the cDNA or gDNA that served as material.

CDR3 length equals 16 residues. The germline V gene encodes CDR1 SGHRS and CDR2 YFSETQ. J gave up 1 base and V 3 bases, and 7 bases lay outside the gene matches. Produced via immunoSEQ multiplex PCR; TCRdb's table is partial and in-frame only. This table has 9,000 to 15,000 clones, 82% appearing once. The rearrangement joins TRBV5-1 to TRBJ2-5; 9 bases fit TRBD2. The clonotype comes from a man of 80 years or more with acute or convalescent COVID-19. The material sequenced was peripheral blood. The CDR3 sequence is CASSSRLADIQETQYF. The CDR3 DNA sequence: TGCGCCAGCAGCTCCAGACTAGCGGACATCCAAGAGACCCAGTACTTC.